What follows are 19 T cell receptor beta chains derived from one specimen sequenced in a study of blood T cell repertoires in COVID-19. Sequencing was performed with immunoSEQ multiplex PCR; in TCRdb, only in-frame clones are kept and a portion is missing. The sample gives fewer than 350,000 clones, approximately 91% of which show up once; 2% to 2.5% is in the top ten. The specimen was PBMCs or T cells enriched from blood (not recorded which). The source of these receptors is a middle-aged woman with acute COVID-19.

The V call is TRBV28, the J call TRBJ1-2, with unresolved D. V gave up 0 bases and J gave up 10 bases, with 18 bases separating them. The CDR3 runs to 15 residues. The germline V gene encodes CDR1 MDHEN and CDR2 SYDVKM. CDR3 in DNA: TGTGCCAGCAGTTTATGGACCGGGAACTCCCAGCACTACACCTTC. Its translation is CASSLWTGNSQHYTF.

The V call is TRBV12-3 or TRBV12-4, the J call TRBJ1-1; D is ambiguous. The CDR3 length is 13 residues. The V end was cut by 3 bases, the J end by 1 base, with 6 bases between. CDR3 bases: TGTGCCAGCAGTTTGGCTAGGAACACTGAAGCTTTCTTT. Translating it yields CASSLARNTEAFF.

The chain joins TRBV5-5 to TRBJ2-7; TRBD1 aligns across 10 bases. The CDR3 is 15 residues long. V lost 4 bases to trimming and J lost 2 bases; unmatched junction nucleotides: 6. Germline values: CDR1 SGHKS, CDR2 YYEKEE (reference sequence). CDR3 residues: CASSRQGALPYEQYF. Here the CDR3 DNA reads TGTGCCAGCAGCCGACAGGGGGCATTGCCCTACGAGCAGTACTTC.

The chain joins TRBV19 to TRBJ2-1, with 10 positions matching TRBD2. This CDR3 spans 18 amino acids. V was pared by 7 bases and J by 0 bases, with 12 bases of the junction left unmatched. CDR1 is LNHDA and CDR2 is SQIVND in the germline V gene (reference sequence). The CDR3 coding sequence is TGTGCCAGTAAGAGCGGGGGGGCTCTAGTAAGCTCCTACAATGAGCAGTTCTTC. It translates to CASKSGGALVSSYNEQFF.

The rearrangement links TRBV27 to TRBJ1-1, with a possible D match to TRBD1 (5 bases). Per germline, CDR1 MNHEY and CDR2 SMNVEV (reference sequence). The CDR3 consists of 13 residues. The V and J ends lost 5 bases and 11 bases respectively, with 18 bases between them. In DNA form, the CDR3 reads TGTGCCAGCAGTCCCCGGGAGGGACTGAAGGCTTTCTTT. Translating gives CASSPREGLKAFF.

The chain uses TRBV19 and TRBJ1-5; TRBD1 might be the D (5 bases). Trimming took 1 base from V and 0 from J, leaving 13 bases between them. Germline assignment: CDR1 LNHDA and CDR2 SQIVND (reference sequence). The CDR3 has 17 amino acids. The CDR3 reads CASSIGPGSRSNQPQHF. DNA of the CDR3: TGTGCCAGTAGTATAGGGCCAGGGTCCCGTAGCAATCAGCCCCAGCATTTT.

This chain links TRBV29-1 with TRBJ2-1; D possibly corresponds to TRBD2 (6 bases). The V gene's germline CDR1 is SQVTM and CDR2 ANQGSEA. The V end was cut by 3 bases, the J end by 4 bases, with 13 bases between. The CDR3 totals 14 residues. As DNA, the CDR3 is TGCAGCGTTGATAAGGGGCTAGCGTACAATGAGCAGTTCTTC. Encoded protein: CSVDKGLAYNEQFF.

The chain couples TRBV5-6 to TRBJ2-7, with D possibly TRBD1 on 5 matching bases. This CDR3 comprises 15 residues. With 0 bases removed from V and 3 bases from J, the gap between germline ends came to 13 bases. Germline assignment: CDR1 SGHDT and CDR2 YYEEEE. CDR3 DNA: TGTGCCAGCAGCTTGGGCCCGACAGTGTTCTACGAGCAGTACTTC. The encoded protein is CASSLGPTVFYEQYF. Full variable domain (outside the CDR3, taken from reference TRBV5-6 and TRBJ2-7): DAGVTQSPTHLIKTRGQQVTLRCSPKSGHDTVSWYQQALGQGPQFIFQYYEEEERQRGNFPDRFSGHQFPNYSSELNVNALLLGDSALYLCASSLGPTVFYEQYFGPGTRLTVT.

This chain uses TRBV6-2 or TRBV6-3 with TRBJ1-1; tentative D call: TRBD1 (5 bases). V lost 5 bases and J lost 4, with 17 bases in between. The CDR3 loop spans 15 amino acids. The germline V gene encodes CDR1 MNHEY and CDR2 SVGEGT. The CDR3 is CASSRRLDNPTEAFF. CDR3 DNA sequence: TGTGCCAGCAGTCGCCGTCTGGACAACCCCACTGAAGCTTTCTTT.

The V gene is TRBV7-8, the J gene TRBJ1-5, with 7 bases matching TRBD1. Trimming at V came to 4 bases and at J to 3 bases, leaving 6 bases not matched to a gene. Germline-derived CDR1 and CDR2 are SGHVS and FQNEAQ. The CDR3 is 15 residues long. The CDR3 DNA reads TGTGCCAGCAGCTCAGGGGGACAGCCCAATCAGCCCCAGCATTTT. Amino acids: CASSSGGQPNQPQHF.

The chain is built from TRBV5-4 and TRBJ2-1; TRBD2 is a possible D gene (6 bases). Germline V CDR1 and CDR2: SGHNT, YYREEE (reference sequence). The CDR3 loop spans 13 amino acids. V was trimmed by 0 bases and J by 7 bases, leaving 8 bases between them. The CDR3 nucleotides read TGTGCCAGCAGCTTGGCCGGGACTAATGAGCAGTTCTTC. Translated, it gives CASSLAGTNEQFF.

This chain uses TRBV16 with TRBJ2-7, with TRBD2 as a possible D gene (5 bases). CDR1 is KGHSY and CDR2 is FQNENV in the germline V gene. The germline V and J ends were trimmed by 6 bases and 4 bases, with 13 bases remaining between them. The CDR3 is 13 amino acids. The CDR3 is CASRRGLYYEQYF. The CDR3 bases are TGTGCCAGCAGAAGAGGACTCTATTACGAGCAGTACTTC.

CDR3 in amino acids: CASVGQPQHF. In nucleotides, the CDR3 is TGCGCCAGCGTCGGTCAGCCCCAGCATTTT. The chain joins TRBV23-1 to TRBJ1-5; D not certain. TRBV23-1 is an ORF, and what it does is uncertain. The CDR3 totals 10 residues. V lost 8 bases and J 6 bases, leaving 5 bases between the germline ends.

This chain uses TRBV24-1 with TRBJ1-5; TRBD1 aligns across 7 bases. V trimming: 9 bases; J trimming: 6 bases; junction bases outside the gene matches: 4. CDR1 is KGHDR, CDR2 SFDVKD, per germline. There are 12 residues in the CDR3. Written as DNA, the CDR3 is TGTGCCACCCGACAGGGAGGTCAGCCCCAGCATTTT. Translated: CATRQGGQPQHF.

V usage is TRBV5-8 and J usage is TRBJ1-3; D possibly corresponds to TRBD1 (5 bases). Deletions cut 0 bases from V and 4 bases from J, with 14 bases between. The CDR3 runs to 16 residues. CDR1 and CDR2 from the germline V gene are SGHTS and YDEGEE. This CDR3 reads CASSLETGKSGNTIYF. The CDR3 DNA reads TGTGCCAGCAGCTTGGAAACAGGAAAGTCAGGAAACACCATATATTTT.

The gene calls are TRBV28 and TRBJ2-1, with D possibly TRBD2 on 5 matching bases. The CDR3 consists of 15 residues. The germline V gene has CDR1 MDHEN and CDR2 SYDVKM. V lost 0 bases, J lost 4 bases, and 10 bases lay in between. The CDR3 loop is CASSLWGSTYNEQFF. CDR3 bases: TGTGCCAGCAGTTTATGGGGGAGTACGTACAATGAGCAGTTCTTC.

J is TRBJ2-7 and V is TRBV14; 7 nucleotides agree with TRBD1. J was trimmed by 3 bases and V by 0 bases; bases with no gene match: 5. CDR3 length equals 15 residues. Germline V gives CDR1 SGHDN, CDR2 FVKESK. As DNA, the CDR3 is TGTGCCAGCAGCCAAGAGGGAAGGGGGCGCTACGAGCAGTACTTC. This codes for CASSQEGRGRYEQYF.

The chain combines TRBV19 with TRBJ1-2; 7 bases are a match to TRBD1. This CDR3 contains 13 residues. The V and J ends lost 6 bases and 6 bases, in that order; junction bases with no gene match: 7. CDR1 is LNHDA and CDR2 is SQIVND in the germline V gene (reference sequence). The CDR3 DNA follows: TGTGCCAGTAGAACTACAGGGGAGAATGGCTACACCTTC. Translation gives CASRTTGENGYTF.

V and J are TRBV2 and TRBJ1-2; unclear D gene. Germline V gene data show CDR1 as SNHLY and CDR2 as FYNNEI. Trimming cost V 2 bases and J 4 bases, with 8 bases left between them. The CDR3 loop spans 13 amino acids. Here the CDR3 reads CASSESGTYGYTF. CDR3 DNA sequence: TGTGCCAGCAGTGAATCAGGAACCTATGGCTACACCTTC.